This T cell receptor beta chain emerged from a study of blood T cell repertoires in COVID-19. Background on the study: Material from acute and convalescent COVID-19 was sourced from the United States, Italy and Spain. The cDNA or gDNA used as material had been derived from T cells, B-cell-depleted T cells, or PBMCs.

Authors' processing steps: Nucleated cell counts were estimated from reference gene primer amplification. TCRdb's table, derived via immunoSEQ multiplex PCR, lists solely in-frame clones and lacks some. V and J calls and clone size follow that table, whereas D and trimming were derived from the DNA. Of 120,000 or so clones listed, roughly 91% are singletons. V was clipped by 9 bases and J by 5 bases; unmatched bases: 6. This CDR3 has 13 residues. In germline, CDR1 is KGHDR, CDR2 SFDVKD. The chain couples TRBV24-1 to TRBJ2-1, with TRBD1 matching over 7 bases. The specimen was peripheral blood. This clonotype originated in a woman aged 45 to 65 with acute or convalescent COVID-19. The CDR3 region has the DNA TGTGCCACCCCGGGACAGTTGAACAATGAGCAGTTCTTC. This codes for CATPGQLNNEQFF.